These T cell receptor beta chains were read from a single sample in a study of cytomegalovirus exposure and HLA in healthy donors. Profiled with immunoSEQ multiplex PCR; TCRdb holds only in-frame clones, not every one. The sample carries 100,000 to 150,000 clones, roughly 80% recorded once. The sample was PBMCs. Receptors originate from a male donor in good health and CMV-seronegative. Both conserved end residues are part of each CDR3.

j_call v_call cdr3_length cdr3_aa
TRBJ2-7 TRBV14 13 CASSQRGSYEQYF
TRBJ2-7 TRBV5-1 17 CASSLSTSGGVVYEQYF
TRBJ2-7 TRBV5-6 14 CASSPPGWNYEQYF
TRBJ1-1 TRBV11-2 14 CASSLDGVNTEAFF
TRBJ2-5 TRBV20-1 11 CSARREETQYF
TRBJ1-6 TRBV2 13 CATPGGGSSPLHF
TRBJ1-1 TRBV30 12 CAWTMGGDLGFF
TRBJ2-3 TRBV7-9 18 CASSSGLAGGASTDTQYF
TRBJ1-2 TRBV18 12 CATSPRDTGYTF
TRBJ2-1 TRBV21-1 18 CASSKGMFPLTSYNEQFF
TRBJ1-5 TRBV7-2 15 CASSQTGGGNQPQHF
TRBJ2-1 TRBV14 18 CASSQDIVAGGRYNEQFF
TRBJ2-2 TRBV6-5 15 CASSSSRLSTGELFF
TRBJ2-4 TRBV21-1 16 CASSKAQRWRRNIQYF
TRBJ1-5 TRBV28 14 CASTTGGINQPQHF
TRBJ1-1 TRBV2 12 CAGTGENTEAFF
TRBJ2-1 TRBV13 16 CASSHLYTGGGDEQFF